The clone carrying this T cell receptor (beta chain) was seen once. The PCR was carried out with 60 Vbeta primers and 13 Jbeta primers. The method was immunoSEQ multiplex PCR; TCRdb's version includes in-frame clones alone and lacks a portion of them. The sample carries about 82,000 clones, about 68% recorded once. The entry originates in a study of cytomegalovirus exposure and HLA in healthy donors. The germline V gene has CDR1 SEHNR and CDR2 FQNEAQ (reference sequence). This CDR3 spans 16 amino acids. V lost 5 bases to trimming and J lost 5 bases; unmatched junction nucleotides: 9. Sequencing was performed on PBMCs. The sequence was collected from a man aged 25-40 years in good health and CMV-seropositive. The chain uses TRBV7-9 and TRBJ2-7; TRBD2 matches 13 bases. The CDR3 sequence: CASSPKIGLAGDEQYF. DNA for the CDR3: TGTGCCAGCAGCCCCAAGATCGGACTAGCGGGAGACGAGCAGTACTTC.